This TCR beta chain came from a study of cytomegalovirus exposure and HLA in healthy donors. Overall study findings and caveats: Researchers counted about 150 TCR beta chains as cytomegalovirus-associated.

The V gene end was trimmed by 5 bases and the J gene end by 0 bases; junction bases not matched to a gene: 3. This CDR3 contains 14 residues. Germline values: CDR1 SQVTM, CDR2 ANQGSEA. To note about this clone: Its antigen is currently unknown.

13 Jbeta primers and 60 Vbeta primers were used for the PCR. Data came from immunoSEQ multiplex PCR; TCRdb stores just in-frame clones and leaves some out. The table includes around 270,000 clones, under 90% detected once. The chain employs TRBV29-1 and TRBJ2-1; 8 bases are a match to TRBD2. The material sequenced was PBMCs. The sequence was obtained from a girl aged 2 to 10 in good health and CMV-seronegative. In DNA form, the CDR3 reads TGCAGCGTTCTACTAGCGGCCTCCTACAATGAGCAGTTCTTC. This encodes CSVLLAASYNEQFF.